These 10 T cell receptor beta chains were sequenced from one sample in a study of shared clonotypes between healthy human individuals. Assay used: immunoSEQ multiplex PCR; TCRdb lists only in-frame clones, some missing. Counted here are about 2.5 million clones, just under 95% occurring once; the ten biggest clones make up approximately 0.39%. Specimen: naive CD4+ T cells from PBMCs. Subset here: CD45RA+ positively selected. The receptor source for this set is a man younger than 30 in good health. Some clones in this sample may be carry-over from other donors' samples.

This chain joins TRBV7-2 and TRBJ2-7; D is possibly TRBD1 or TRBD2 (6 bases each). This CDR3 is 14 amino acids long. Germline V gene sequence: CDR1 SGHTA, CDR2 FQGNSA. The V end lost 3 bases, the J end lost 7 bases, and 16 bases lay between the germline ends. The CDR3 sequence is CASSFNRAGTEQYF. For the CDR3, the DNA is TGTGCCAGCAGCTTCAACAGGGCGGGGACGGAGCAGTACTTC.

The V gene is TRBV7-2, the J gene TRBJ2-5; a possible D gene is TRBD2 (6 bases). The CDR3 consists of 15 residues. Germline V gene data show CDR1 as SGHTA and CDR2 as FQGNSA. V lost 3 bases and J lost 4, with 15 bases in between. The CDR3 spells CASSLTEGGGETQYF. In DNA, the CDR3 is TGTGCCAGCAGCTTGACGGAGGGAGGAGGAGAGACCCAGTACTTC.

The count of this clone is one. This chain links TRBV25-1 with TRBJ2-5; unclear D gene. Germline lookup yields CDR1 MGHDK and CDR2 SYGVNS. CDR3 length: 12 amino acids. The germline V and J ends were trimmed by 6 bases and 2 bases, with 7 bases remaining between them. DNA of the CDR3: TGTGCCAGCAGGACGGCACAAGAGACCCAGTACTTC. It codes for CASRTAQETQYF. The variable domain in full, completed from reference TRBV25-1 and TRBJ2-5, reads EADIYQTPRYLVIGTGKKITLECSQTMGHDKMYWYQQDPGMELHLIHYSYGVNSTEKGDLSSESTVSRIRTEHFPLTLESARPSHTSQYLCASRTAQETQYFGPGTRLLVL.

The chain couples TRBV19 to TRBJ2-5; the D gene is possibly TRBD2 (6 bases). There are 15 residues in the CDR3. CDR1 LNHDA and CDR2 SQIVND come from the germline V gene (reference sequence). The V end was cut by 3 bases, the J end by 5 bases, with 16 bases between. The CDR3 reads CASSIRSGSGETQYF. The CDR3 coding sequence is TGTGCCAGTAGTATTCGGTCCGGGAGCGGCGAGACCCAGTACTTC. Filled out from reference TRBV19 and TRBJ2-5, the complete variable domain reads DGGITQSPKYLFRKEGQNVTLSCEQNLNHDAMYWYRQDPGQGLRLIYYSQIVNDFQKGDIAEGYSVSREKKESFPLTVTSAQKNPTAFYLCASSIRSGSGETQYFGPGTRLLVL.

This chain joins TRBV5-1 and TRBJ2-1, with no clear D. The CDR3 has 14 amino acids. V shed 0 bases and J shed 0 bases, with 4 bases lying between them. Germline V gene lookup returns CDR1 SGHRS and CDR2 YFSETQ. The CDR3 nucleotides are TGCGCCAGCAGCTTGGATTTCTCCTACAATGAGCAGTTCTTC. Translated, it gives CASSLDFSYNEQFF.

The V call is TRBV5-1, the J call TRBJ1-4, with a tentative D call TRBD1 (5 bases). There are 15 residues in the CDR3. The germline V gene has CDR1 SGHRS and CDR2 YFSETQ. The V end was cut by 0 bases, the J end by 3 bases, with 9 bases between. Here the CDR3 DNA reads TGCGCCAGCAGCTTGGCGACAGTCCCTAATGAAAAACTGTTTTTT. Its translation: CASSLATVPNEKLFF.

The J gene is TRBJ2-2, the V gene TRBV25-1, with TRBD1 identical over 12 bases. This CDR3 spans 17 amino acids. V dropped 2 bases and J dropped 6; count of bases not matched to a gene: 7. Per germline, CDR1 MGHDK and CDR2 SYGVNS. CDR3 nucleotides: TGTGCCAGCAGTGAAAGGCACGGGACAGGGGGCTCCGGGGAGCTGTTTTTT. Encoded protein: CASSERHGTGGSGELFF. The variable domain in full, completed from reference TRBV25-1 and TRBJ2-2, reads EADIYQTPRYLVIGTGKKITLECSQTMGHDKMYWYQQDPGMELHLIHYSYGVNSTEKGDLSSESTVSRIRTEHFPLTLESARPSHTSQYLCASSERHGTGGSGELFFGEGSRLTVL.

V usage is TRBV2 and J usage is TRBJ2-3; possibly TRBD1 or TRBD2 for D (6 bases each). CDR3 size: 14 residues. Germline assignment: CDR1 SNHLY and CDR2 FYNNEI. The DNA for the CDR3 is TGTGTTACATGGGGGGCCCTACCCACAGATACGCAGTATTTT. Translation gives CVTWGALPTDTQYF.

The chain recombines TRBV30 with TRBJ1-6; D gene ambiguous. The germline gives CDR1 GTSNPN, CDR2 SVGIG (reference sequence). The CDR3 totals 13 residues. Trimming pared 4 bases from V and 13 bases from J, leaving 17 bases between. CDR3 amino acids: CAWTRKSPTPLHF. The CDR3 DNA reads as TGTGCCTGGACGAGGAAATCTCCCACCCCCCTCCACTTT.

CDR3 in amino acids: CASSLLTGGNEQFF. As DNA, the CDR3 is TGCGCCAGCAGCTTGTTGACGGGTGGGAATGAGCAGTTCTTC. The chain uses TRBV5-1 and TRBJ2-1; D remains ambiguous. Germline V CDR1 and CDR2: SGHRS, YFSETQ. With 1 base removed from V and 7 bases from J, the gap between germline ends came to 12 bases. This CDR3 is built from 14 residues.